A selection of T cell receptor beta chains follows, all from one sample in a study of cytomegalovirus exposure and HLA in healthy donors. The table came from immunoSEQ multiplex PCR; TCRdb's copy has only in-frame clones and leaves some out. The table records approximately 160,000 clones, 70% to 75% of them present only once. Specimen: PBMCs. The origin of the receptors is a man between 18 and 35 years old in good health and CMV-seropositive. Both conserved end residues are part of each CDR3. Fields, in order: V gene, clone size, J gene, D gene, CDR3 protein, CDR3 DNA. The D gene is left open where the match is weak. A row's size may be missing; if present it is once, few, many or a size class.

v_gene: TRBV6-5; abundance: -; j_gene: TRBJ1-3; d_gene: -; CDR3aa: CASSQTFSGNTIYF; CDR3nt: TGTGCCAGCAGCCAGACTTTCTCTGGAAACACCATATATTTT
v_gene: TRBV7-6; abundance: -; j_gene: TRBJ1-6; d_gene: -; CDR3aa: CASSLAQGRPNSPLHF; CDR3nt: TGTGCCAGCAGCTTAGCACAGGGCCGGCCTAATTCACCCCTCCACTTT
v_gene: TRBV6-5; abundance: -; j_gene: TRBJ1-5; d_gene: TRBD1; CDR3aa: CASSYTGTGNQPQHF; CDR3nt: TGTGCCAGCAGTTACACCGGGACAGGGAATCAGCCCCAGCATTTT
v_gene: TRBV5-8; abundance: -; j_gene: TRBJ1-1; d_gene: TRBD1; CDR3aa: CASSWTGGLGTEAFF; CDR3nt: TGTGCCAGCAGCTGGACAGGGGGTTTGGGCACTGAAGCTTTCTTT
v_gene: TRBV7-3; abundance: -; j_gene: TRBJ2-3; d_gene: TRBD2; CDR3aa: CASSLRGGGTDTQYF; CDR3nt: TGTGCCAGCAGCTTAAGGGGGGGAGGCACAGATACGCAGTATTTT
v_gene: TRBV7-6; abundance: -; j_gene: TRBJ2-3; d_gene: TRBD2; CDR3aa: CASSLGATSGADTQYF; CDR3nt: TGTGCCAGCAGCTTAGGGGCCACTAGCGGGGCAGATACGCAGTATTTT
v_gene: TRBV25-1; abundance: -; j_gene: TRBJ2-5; d_gene: TRBD2; CDR3aa: CASSEFGGVETQYF; CDR3nt: TGTGCCAGCAGTGAATTCGGGGGGGTGGAGACCCAGTACTTC
v_gene: TRBV7-9; abundance: -; j_gene: TRBJ2-1; d_gene: TRBD2; CDR3aa: CASSQGGLASYNEQFF; CDR3nt: TGTGCCAGCAGCCAAGGGGGACTAGCGTCATACAATGAGCAGTTCTTC
v_gene: TRBV7-9; abundance: -; j_gene: TRBJ2-5; d_gene: -; CDR3aa: CASSSEVEGTQYF; CDR3nt: TGTGCCAGCAGTTCGGAGGTGGAGGGGACCCAGTACTTC
v_gene: TRBV5-6; abundance: -; j_gene: TRBJ2-5; d_gene: TRBD1; CDR3aa: CASSLTTSSTGLQETQYF; CDR3nt: TGTGCCAGCAGCTTGACCACCTCTTCGACAGGGTTACAAGAGACCCAGTACTTC
v_gene: TRBV30; abundance: few; j_gene: TRBJ2-3; d_gene: -; CDR3aa: CAWSVLPRTDTQYF; CDR3nt: TGTGCCTGGAGTGTACTCCCTAGAACAGATACGCAGTATTTT
v_gene: TRBV5-1; abundance: once; j_gene: TRBJ2-2; d_gene: -; CDR3aa: CASSLAGDTSGTGELFF; CDR3nt: TGCGCCAGCAGCTTGGCCGGGGACACCTCGGGCACCGGGGAGCTGTTTTTT
v_gene: TRBV29-1; abundance: -; j_gene: TRBJ2-2; d_gene: TRBD2; CDR3aa: CSVEGDLLAGGAGELFF; CDR3nt: TGCAGCGTTGAAGGAGACTTACTAGCGGGAGGAGCCGGGGAGCTGTTTTTT
v_gene: TRBV28; abundance: -; j_gene: TRBJ1-6; d_gene: TRBD1; CDR3aa: CASRTGSSYNSPLHF; CDR3nt: TGTGCCAGCAGGACAGGGAGCTCCTATAATTCACCCCTCCACTTT
v_gene: TRBV28; abundance: -; j_gene: TRBJ1-1; d_gene: TRBD1; CDR3aa: CASSSTGGNEAFF; CDR3nt: TGTGCCAGCAGTTCGACAGGGGGGAATGAAGCTTTCTTT
v_gene: TRBV30; abundance: -; j_gene: TRBJ1-5; d_gene: -; CDR3aa: CAWSVGSNQPQHF; CDR3nt: TGTGCCTGGAGTGTCGGGAGCAATCAGCCCCAGCATTTT
v_gene: TRBV2; abundance: -; j_gene: TRBJ2-5; d_gene: -; CDR3aa: CASSGLGALQETQYF; CDR3nt: TGTGCCAGCAGTGGATTGGGGGCCCTTCAAGAGACCCAGTACTTC
v_gene: TRBV5-1; abundance: few; j_gene: TRBJ2-3; d_gene: TRBD2; CDR3aa: CASEDPGLAGKSTDTQYF; CDR3nt: TGCGCCAGCGAGGATCCGGGACTAGCGGGAAAAAGCACAGATACGCAGTATTTT
v_gene: TRBV11-2; abundance: once; j_gene: TRBJ2-5; d_gene: TRBD2; CDR3aa: CASSPRGVVQETQYF; CDR3nt: TGTGCCAGCAGCCCCCGGGGGGTGGTTCAAGAGACCCAGTACTTC
v_gene: TRBV7-9; abundance: -; j_gene: TRBJ1-4; d_gene: TRBD1; CDR3aa: CASSWTGGDEKLFF; CDR3nt: TGTGCCAGCAGCTGGACAGGGGGGGATGAAAAACTGTTTTTT
v_gene: TRBV7-9; abundance: -; j_gene: TRBJ2-5; d_gene: TRBD2; CDR3aa: CASSLAYRGVQETQYF; CDR3nt: TGTGCCAGCAGCTTAGCGTACCGGGGGGTTCAAGAGACCCAGTACTTC
v_gene: TRBV7-3; abundance: -; j_gene: TRBJ1-1; d_gene: -; CDR3aa: CASSLIGGPITEAFF; CDR3nt: TGTGCCAGCAGCTTAATCGGGGGGCCTATCACTGAAGCTTTCTTT
v_gene: TRBV4-1; abundance: -; j_gene: TRBJ1-1; d_gene: TRBD1; CDR3aa: CASSQDAPGQGGRAFF; CDR3nt: TGCGCCAGCAGCCAAGATGCACCGGGACAGGGGGGGCGAGCTTTCTTT
v_gene: TRBV7-2; abundance: -; j_gene: TRBJ2-2; d_gene: TRBD1; CDR3aa: CASSPQGAGELFF; CDR3nt: TGTGCCAGCAGCCCACAGGGGGCCGGGGAGCTGTTTTTT
v_gene: TRBV19; abundance: -; j_gene: TRBJ1-2; d_gene: TRBD1; CDR3aa: CASSLTGDYGYTF; CDR3nt: TGTGCCAGTAGTCTAACAGGGGACTATGGCTACACCTTC
v_gene: TRBV19; abundance: few; j_gene: TRBJ1-1; d_gene: TRBD1; CDR3aa: CASSARTGEGTEAFF; CDR3nt: TGTGCCAGTAGTGCACGGACAGGGGAAGGGACTGAAGCTTTCTTT
v_gene: TRBV6-1; abundance: few; j_gene: TRBJ1-1; d_gene: TRBD1; CDR3aa: CASSTRQGTEAFF; CDR3nt: TGTGCCAGCAGTACCAGACAGGGCACTGAAGCTTTCTTT
v_gene: TRBV19; abundance: -; j_gene: TRBJ1-4; d_gene: -; CDR3aa: CASSIEGQGNEKLFF; CDR3nt: TGTGCCAGTAGTATAGAAGGGCAGGGGAATGAAAAACTGTTTTTT
v_gene: TRBV7-8; abundance: many; j_gene: TRBJ2-5; d_gene: TRBD2; CDR3aa: CASSLGAQGLATETQYF; CDR3nt: TGTGCCAGCAGCTTAGGGGCCCAGGGACTAGCGACGGAGACCCAGTACTTC
v_gene: TRBV30; abundance: -; j_gene: TRBJ2-3; d_gene: TRBD1; CDR3aa: CAWGTGPTDTQYF; CDR3nt: TGTGCCTGGGGGACAGGGCCCACAGATACGCAGTATTTT
v_gene: TRBV6-5; abundance: -; j_gene: TRBJ2-3; d_gene: -; CDR3aa: CASSYSTGTDTQYF; CDR3nt: TGTGCCAGCAGTTACTCTACGGGGACAGATACGCAGTATTTT
v_gene: TRBV7-9; abundance: -; j_gene: TRBJ2-5; d_gene: -; CDR3aa: CASSPQGLQETQYF; CDR3nt: TGTGCCAGCAGCCCGCAGGGCCTTCAAGAGACCCAGTACTTC
v_gene: TRBV7-9; abundance: -; j_gene: TRBJ2-2; d_gene: -; CDR3aa: CASSPFLGLNTGELFF; CDR3nt: TGTGCCAGCAGCCCATTCCTGGGGCTGAACACCGGGGAGCTGTTTTTT
v_gene: TRBV7-2; abundance: -; j_gene: TRBJ2-2; d_gene: TRBD2; CDR3aa: CASSPSGGYTGELFF; CDR3nt: TGTGCCAGCAGCCCTAGCGGGGGCTACACCGGGGAGCTGTTTTTT
v_gene: TRBV5-4; abundance: -; j_gene: TRBJ2-3; d_gene: TRBD2; CDR3aa: CASRKGGRGTDTQYF; CDR3nt: TGTGCCAGCAGGAAAGGCGGGAGGGGCACAGATACGCAGTATTTT